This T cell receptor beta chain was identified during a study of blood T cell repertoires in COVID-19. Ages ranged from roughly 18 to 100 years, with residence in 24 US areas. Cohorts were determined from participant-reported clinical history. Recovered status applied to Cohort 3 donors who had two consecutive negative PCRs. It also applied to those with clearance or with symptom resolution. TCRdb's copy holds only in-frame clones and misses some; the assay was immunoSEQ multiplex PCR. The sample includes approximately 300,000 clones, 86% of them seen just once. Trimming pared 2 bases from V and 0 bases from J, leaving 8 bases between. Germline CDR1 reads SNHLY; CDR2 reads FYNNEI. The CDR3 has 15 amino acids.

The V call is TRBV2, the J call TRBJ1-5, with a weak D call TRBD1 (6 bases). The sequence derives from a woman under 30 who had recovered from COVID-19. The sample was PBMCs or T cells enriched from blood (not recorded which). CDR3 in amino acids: CASSEQGNSNQPQHF. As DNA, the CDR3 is TGTGCCAGCAGTGAACAGGGGAATAGCAATCAGCCCCAGCATTTT.